This T cell receptor (beta chain) is drawn from a study of yellow fever vaccine responses in identical twins. Whole-study findings and limits: Reportedly, twins' vaccine T cell responses looked partly convergent and partly personalized.

About this clonotype: What it binds is unknown.

Using its own MiXCR run on the RT-PCR reads, TCRdb lists one record per CDR3 protein. The sample contains 30,000 to 40,000 distinct CDR3 sequences, roughly 60% of which appear only once. V dropped 0 bases and J dropped 4 bases, with 15 bases sitting between them. Germline V lookup: CDR1 SNHLY, CDR2 FYNNEI. CDR3 length: 16 amino acids. This TCR was sampled from a woman aged 18-35 years who received the yellow fever vaccine. This specimen consisted of T cells from blood (PBMCs), unsorted or a sorted subset (not recorded which), obtained before or after yellow fever vaccination (not recorded which). This chain uses TRBV2 with TRBJ2-5; possible D gene TRBD1, 5 bases. CDR3 region: CASSEALRRGIETQYF. CDR3 bases: TGTGCCAGCAGTGAAGCGCTGCGAAGGGGAATAGAGACCCAGTACTTC.